This TCR beta chain is drawn from a study of identical twins. This clonotype was found a few times. Its antigen is unknown. MiXCR, applied by TCRdb to the 5' RACE reads, yields one record per CDR3 protein. The sample carries approximately 700,000 distinct CDR3 sequences, around 6% recorded once. General observations from the study: Those out-of-frame alpha sequences shared by twins showed an excess of low generation probability.

CDR1 SGHRS and CDR2 YFSETQ come from the germline V gene. This CDR3 comprises 16 residues. Trimming removed 4 bases from V and 4 bases from J; junction bases left unmatched: 4. The V call is TRBV5-1, the J call TRBJ2-3; TRBD2 agrees at 15 bases. This sequence was found in a man aged 18 to 29 in good health. What was sequenced was naive T cells sorted from blood. In nucleotides, the CDR3 is TGCGCCAGCAGCCAGGGACTAGCGGGAGGCGCAGATACGCAGTATTTT. Translating gives CASSQGLAGGADTQYF. The whole variable domain, filled in from reference TRBV5-1 and TRBJ2-3, reads KAGVTQTPRYLIKTRGQQVTLSCSPISGHRSVSWYQQTPGQGLQFLFEYFSETQRNKGNFPGRFSGRQFSNSRSEMNVSTLELGDSALYLCASSQGLAGGADTQYFGPGTRLTVL.